These 10 T cell receptor beta chains originate from one sample sequenced in a study of spatial heterogeneity in lung cancer. One entry per CDR3 protein, called by TCRdb with MiXCR from the 5' RACE reads. The data show tens of thousands of distinct CDR3 sequences, 15% to 20% seen once. Stated time point: sample taken at primary tumor resection. Unsorted whole RNA from tumor, nontumor lung or frozen PBMC underwent sequencing. The starting material was PBMCs, obtained at surgery. These receptors were collected from a male donor with early-stage non-small cell lung cancer.

The rearrangement uses TRBV7-2 and TRBJ1-2; a weak D match, TRBD1 (5 bases). CDR1 and CDR2 (germline): SGHTA, FQGNSA. The CDR3 totals 14 residues. Between the trimmed V and J ends, which lost 0 bases and 1 base, there was a span of 6 bases. CDR3 protein: CASSLAGVNYGYTF. Written as DNA, the CDR3 is TGTGCCAGCAGCTTAGCAGGGGTTAACTATGGCTACACCTTC. The complete variable domain, with remaining parts taken from reference TRBV7-2 and TRBJ1-2, reads GAGVSQSPSNKVTEKGKDVELRCDPISGHTALYWYRQSLGQGLEFLIYFQGNSAPDKSGLPSDRFSAERTGGSVSTLTIQRTQQEDSAVYLCASSLAGVNYGYTFGSGTRLTVV.

The chain couples TRBV7-2 to TRBJ1-5; 9 nucleotides line up with TRBD1. The germline gives CDR1 SGHTA, CDR2 FQGNSA. The junction had 5 bases not matched to a gene; V was cut back by 5 bases and J by 3 bases. This CDR3 is built from 15 residues. The CDR3: CASSLDRGNNQPQHF. For the CDR3, the DNA is TGTGCCAGCAGCCTGGACAGGGGTAACAATCAGCCCCAGCATTTT.

CDR3 residues: CASSGAIFDTQYF. CDR3 nucleotide sequence: TGTGCCAGCAGTGGGGCCATATTTGATACGCAGTATTTT. The chain joins TRBV6-1 to TRBJ2-3; D not certain. CDR3 length: 13 amino acids. The ends were cut back, 4 bases at V and 6 bases at J, with 11 bases in the middle. Germline V gives CDR1 MNHNS, CDR2 SASEGT.

This sequence joins TRBV12-3 or TRBV12-4 and TRBJ1-2; 7 nucleotides line up with TRBD1. J gave up 2 bases and V 7 bases, and 4 bases lay outside the gene matches. The CDR3 length is 13 residues. As DNA, the CDR3 is TGTGCCAGCACCCGGGACAGCAACTATGGCTACACCTTC. Translating it yields CASTRDSNYGYTF.

This clonotype has only a few counts. This rearrangement joins TRBV6-2 or TRBV6-3 to TRBJ2-6, with D uncertain. V was clipped by 7 bases and J by 0 bases, with 4 bases between them. The CDR3 is made up of 13 amino acids. Germline CDR1 is MNHEY and CDR2 is SVGEGT. The CDR3 is CASTPSGANVLTF. CDR3 coding DNA: TGTGCCAGCACCCCCTCTGGGGCCAACGTCCTGACTTTC.

This clonotype was seen more than once but under ten times. J is TRBJ2-3 and V is TRBV20-1; D is ambiguous. CDR3 size: 11 residues. Germline V gene sequence: CDR1 DFQATT, CDR2 SNEGSKA (reference sequence). V was clipped by 5 bases and J by 1 base, with 4 bases between them. This chain's CDR3 is CSAVRTDTQYF. For the CDR3, the DNA is TGCAGTGCTGTACGCACAGATACGCAGTATTTT.

This clonotype was seen a few times. The chain employs TRBV6-4 and TRBJ2-3, with a tentative D call TRBD2 (6 bases). Trimming stripped 3 bases from V and 5 bases from J, with 12 bases between. Germline CDR1 is MRHNA and CDR2 is SNTAGT. The CDR3 is made up of 14 amino acids. The CDR3 DNA reads TGTGCCAGCAGTGATGGAGAAGCGGGAGATACGCAGTATTTT. Its translation is CASSDGEAGDTQYF.

This clonotype was seen more than once but under ten times. The chain uses TRBV6-2 or TRBV6-3 and TRBJ2-1; tentative D call: TRBD2 (6 bases). Germline lookup yields CDR1 MNHEY and CDR2 SVGEGT. The CDR3 totals 15 residues. Trimming removed 5 bases at V and 7 bases at J, with 18 bases between. CDR3 coding DNA: TGTGCCAGCAGTCCCCCAGGGCTAGCGAGGAATGAGCAGTTCTTC. It yields the protein CASSPPGLARNEQFF.

The chain links TRBV15 to TRBJ2-5; 11 bases agree with TRBD2. This CDR3 is built from 17 residues. Germline CDR1 LNHNV, CDR2 YYDKDF (reference sequence). The ends lost 0 bases at V and 2 bases at J; junction bases unmatched: 5. The CDR3 DNA reads as TGTGCCACCAGCAGAGATACGACTAGCGGGGAGCAAGAGACCCAGTACTTC. Encoded protein: CATSRDTTSGEQETQYF.

There are many counts of this clonotype. The chain is built from TRBV28 and TRBJ2-1; D perhaps matches TRBD2 (6 bases). The CDR3 consists of 14 residues. V dropped 7 bases and J dropped 5 bases, with 15 bases sitting between them. CDR1 MDHEN and CDR2 SYDVKM come from the germline V gene. CDR3 in amino acids: CASMGGAENNEQFF. CDR3 nucleotide sequence: TGTGCCAGCATGGGGGGAGCGGAAAACAATGAGCAGTTCTTC.